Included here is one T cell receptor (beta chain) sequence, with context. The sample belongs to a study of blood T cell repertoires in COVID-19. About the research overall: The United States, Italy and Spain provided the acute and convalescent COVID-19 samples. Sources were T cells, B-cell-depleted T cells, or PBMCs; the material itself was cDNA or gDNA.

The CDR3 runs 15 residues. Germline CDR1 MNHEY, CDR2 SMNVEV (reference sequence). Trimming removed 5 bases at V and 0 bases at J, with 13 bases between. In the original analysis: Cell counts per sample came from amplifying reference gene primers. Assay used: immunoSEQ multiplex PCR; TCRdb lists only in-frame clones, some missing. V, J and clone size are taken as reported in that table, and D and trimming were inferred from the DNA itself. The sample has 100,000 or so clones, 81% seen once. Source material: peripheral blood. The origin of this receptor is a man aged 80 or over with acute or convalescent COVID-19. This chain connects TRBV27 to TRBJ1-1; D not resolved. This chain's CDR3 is CASSPRSLLNTEAFF. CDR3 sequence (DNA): TGTGCCAGCAGTCCCAGGTCCCTCTTGAACACTGAAGCTTTCTTT.